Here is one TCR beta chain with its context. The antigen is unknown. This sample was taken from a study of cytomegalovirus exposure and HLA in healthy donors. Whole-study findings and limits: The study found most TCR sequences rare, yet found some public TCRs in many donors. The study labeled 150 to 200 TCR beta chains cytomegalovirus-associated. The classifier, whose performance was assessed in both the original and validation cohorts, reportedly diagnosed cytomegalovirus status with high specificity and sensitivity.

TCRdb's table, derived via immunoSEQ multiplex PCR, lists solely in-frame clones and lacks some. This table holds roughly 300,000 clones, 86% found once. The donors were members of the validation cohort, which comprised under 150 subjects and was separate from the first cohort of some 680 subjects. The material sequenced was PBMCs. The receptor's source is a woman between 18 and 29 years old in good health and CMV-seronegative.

The CDR3, as DNA: TGCGCCAGCAGCCACGCCTTTTTTACCGGGACTAGAAACAATGAGCAGTTCTTC. Its translation is CASSHAFFTGTRNNEQFF. The J gene is TRBJ2-1, the V gene TRBV4-3; 8 bases align to TRBD2. The V gene end was trimmed by 3 bases and the J gene end by 5 bases; junction bases not matched to a gene: 15. Germline lookup yields CDR1 LGHNA and CDR2 YSLEER. This CDR3 contains 18 residues.